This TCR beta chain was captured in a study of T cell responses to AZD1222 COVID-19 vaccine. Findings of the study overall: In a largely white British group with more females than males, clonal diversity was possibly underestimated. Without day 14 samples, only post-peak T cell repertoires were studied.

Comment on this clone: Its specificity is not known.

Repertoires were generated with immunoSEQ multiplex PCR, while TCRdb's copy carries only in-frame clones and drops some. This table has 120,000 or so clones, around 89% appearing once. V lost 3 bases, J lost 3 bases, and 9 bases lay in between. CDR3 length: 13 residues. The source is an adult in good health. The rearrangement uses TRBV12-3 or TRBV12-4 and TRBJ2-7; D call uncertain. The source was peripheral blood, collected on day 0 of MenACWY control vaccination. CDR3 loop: CASSFGQSYEQYF. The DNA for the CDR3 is TGTGCCAGCAGTTTCGGCCAGAGCTACGAGCAGTACTTC.